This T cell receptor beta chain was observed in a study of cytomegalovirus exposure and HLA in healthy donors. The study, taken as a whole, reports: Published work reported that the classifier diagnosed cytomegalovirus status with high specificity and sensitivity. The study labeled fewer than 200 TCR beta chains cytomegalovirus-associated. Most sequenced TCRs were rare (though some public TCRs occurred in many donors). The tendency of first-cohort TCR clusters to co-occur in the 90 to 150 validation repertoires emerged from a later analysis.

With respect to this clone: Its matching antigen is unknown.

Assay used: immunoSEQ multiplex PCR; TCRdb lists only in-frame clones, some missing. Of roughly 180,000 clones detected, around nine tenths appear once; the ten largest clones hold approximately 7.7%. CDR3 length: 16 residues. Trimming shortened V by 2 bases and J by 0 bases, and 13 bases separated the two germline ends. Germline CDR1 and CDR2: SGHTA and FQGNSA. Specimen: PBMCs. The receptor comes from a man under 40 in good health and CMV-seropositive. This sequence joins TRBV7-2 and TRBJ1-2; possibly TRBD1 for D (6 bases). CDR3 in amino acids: CASSLLNRVTNYGYTF. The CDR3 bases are TGTGCCAGCAGCTTATTAAACAGGGTAACTAACTATGGCTACACCTTC. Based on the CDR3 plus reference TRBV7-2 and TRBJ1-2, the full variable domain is GAGVSQSPSNKVTEKGKDVELRCDPISGHTALYWYRQSLGQGLEFLIYFQGNSAPDKSGLPSDRFSAERTGGSVSTLTIQRTQQEDSAVYLCASSLLNRVTNYGYTFGSGTRLTVV.